This T cell receptor beta chain was obtained from a study of blood T cell repertoires in COVID-19. Study context: Sample material is recorded as cDNA or gDNA derived from T cells, B-cell-depleted T cells, or PBMCs.

The protocol was immunoSEQ multiplex PCR, while the TCRdb copy is restricted to in-frame clones and leaves out a portion. The table shows about 230,000 clones, with about 86% occurring only once. The CDR3 extends over 15 amino acids. Germline lookup yields CDR1 MNHEY and CDR2 SMNVEV (reference sequence). V was pared by 6 bases and J by 6 bases, with 20 bases between. V and J are TRBV27 and TRBJ1-1, with D maybe TRBD1 (5 bases). The origin of this receptor is an older man with acute or convalescent COVID-19. The sample consisted of peripheral blood. Here the CDR3 reads CASSRTVSPRAEAFF. DNA for the CDR3: TGTGCCAGCAGCCGAACGGTTTCACCCAGGGCTGAAGCTTTCTTT.